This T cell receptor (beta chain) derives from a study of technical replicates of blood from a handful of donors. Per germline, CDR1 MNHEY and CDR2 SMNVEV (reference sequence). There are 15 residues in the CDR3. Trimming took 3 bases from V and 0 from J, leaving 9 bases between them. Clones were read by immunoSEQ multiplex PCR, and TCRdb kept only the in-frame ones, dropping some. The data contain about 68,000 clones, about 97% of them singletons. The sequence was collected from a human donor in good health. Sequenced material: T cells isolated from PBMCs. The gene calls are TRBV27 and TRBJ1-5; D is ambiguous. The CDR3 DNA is TGTGCCAGCAGTTTTGCGATGTATAGCAATCAGCCCCAGCATTTT. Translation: CASSFAMYSNQPQHF.